This T cell receptor (beta chain) appears in the sequencing data of a study of beta chain features in type 1 diabetes. CDR1 is SGHNT, CDR2 YYREEE, per germline (reference sequence). The length of the CDR3 is 15 residues. The germline V and J ends were trimmed by 1 base and 0 bases, with 7 bases remaining between them. Expressed TCRB transcripts were sequenced after all isolated RNA was converted to cDNA. Repertoires were generated with immunoSEQ multiplex PCR, while TCRdb's copy carries only in-frame clones and drops some. This table holds 150,000 to 180,000 clones, approximately 12% found once. The V and J genes are TRBV5-4 and TRBJ2-2, with a possible D match to TRBD1 (6 bases). The TCR was taken from a man aged 18 to 30 in good health. Material: central memory CD4+ T cells from blood. CDR3 in amino acids: CASSLWTANTGELFF. For the CDR3, the DNA is TGTGCCAGCAGCTTGTGGACAGCGAACACCGGGGAGCTGTTTTTT.